This TCR beta chain was captured by sequencing in a study of Graves' ophthalmopathy and Graves' hyperthyroidism. Whole-study context: Upon initial diagnosis and before any treatment, peripheral blood was collected.

Amplified material comprised TCR beta CDR3 regions derived from RNA transcripts. The first-round RT-PCR employed HTBI primers together with the Qiagen OneStep RT-PCR kit. A multiplex PCR was then performed as the second round. TCRdb passed the multiplex PCR reads through MiXCR, listing each CDR3 protein once. Of approximately 160,000 distinct CDR3 sequences detected, roughly two fifths appear once; the ten largest clones hold approximately 9%. Notes on the study in general: Ophthalmopathy versus stable hyperthyroidism: 13-signature model gave 87.88% sensitivity, 75% to 83% specificity. The study's model predicted ophthalmopathy progression at about 71% sensitivity and around 75% specificity.

The CDR3 has 15 amino acids. Germline V gene sequence: CDR1 MDHEN, CDR2 SYDVKM. V lost 6 bases and J 1 base, leaving 13 bases between the germline ends. For this clonotype: Antigen unknown.

The PBMCs originated from approximately 10 ml of fresh peripheral blood. The chain recombines TRBV28 with TRBJ1-3; TRBD1 might be the D (5 bases). This TCR came from a man aged 30-40 years with Graves' ophthalmopathy. Sequenced: peripheral blood. The CDR3 nucleotides read TGTGCCAGCAGCCTCCCCGGGGCATCTGGAAACACCATATATTTT. Translating it yields CASSLPGASGNTIYF.